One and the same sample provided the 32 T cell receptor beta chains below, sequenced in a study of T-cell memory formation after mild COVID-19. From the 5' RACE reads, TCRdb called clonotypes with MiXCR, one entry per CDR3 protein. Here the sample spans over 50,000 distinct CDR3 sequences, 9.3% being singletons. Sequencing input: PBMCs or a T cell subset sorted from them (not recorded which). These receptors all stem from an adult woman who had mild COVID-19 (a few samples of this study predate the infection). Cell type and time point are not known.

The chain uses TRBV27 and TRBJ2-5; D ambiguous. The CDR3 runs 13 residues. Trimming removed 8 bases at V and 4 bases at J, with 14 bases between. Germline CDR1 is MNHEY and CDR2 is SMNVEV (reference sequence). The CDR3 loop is CASASLDGETQYF. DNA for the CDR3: TGTGCCAGCGCCAGCTTGGATGGAGAGACCCAGTACTTC.

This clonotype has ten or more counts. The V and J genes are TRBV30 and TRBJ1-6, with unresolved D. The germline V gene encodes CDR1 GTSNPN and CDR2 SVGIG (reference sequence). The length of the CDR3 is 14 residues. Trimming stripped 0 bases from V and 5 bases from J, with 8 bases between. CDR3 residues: CAWSVLTDNSPLHF. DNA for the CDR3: TGTGCCTGGAGTGTACTAACGGATAATTCACCCCTCCACTTT.

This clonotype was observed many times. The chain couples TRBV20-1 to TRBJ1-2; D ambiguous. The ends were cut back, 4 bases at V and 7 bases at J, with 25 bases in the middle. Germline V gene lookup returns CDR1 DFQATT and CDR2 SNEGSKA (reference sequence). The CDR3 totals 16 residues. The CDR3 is CSATYVSATSWGGYTF. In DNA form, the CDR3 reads TGCAGTGCTACCTACGTATCCGCGACCTCCTGGGGTGGCTACACCTTC.

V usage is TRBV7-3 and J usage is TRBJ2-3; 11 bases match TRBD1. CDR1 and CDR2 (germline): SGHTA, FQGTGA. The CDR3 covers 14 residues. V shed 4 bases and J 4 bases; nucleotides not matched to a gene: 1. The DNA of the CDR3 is TGTGCCAGCAGCTGGACAGGGGGCGCAGATACGCAGTATTTT. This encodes CASSWTGGADTQYF.

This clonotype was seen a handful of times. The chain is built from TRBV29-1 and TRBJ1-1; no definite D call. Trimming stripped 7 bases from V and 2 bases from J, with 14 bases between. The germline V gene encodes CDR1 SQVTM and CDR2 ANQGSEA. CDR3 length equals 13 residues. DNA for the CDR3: TGCAGCGGCTCCGGTCAAGAAAACACTGAAGCTTTCTTT. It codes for CSGSGQENTEAFF.

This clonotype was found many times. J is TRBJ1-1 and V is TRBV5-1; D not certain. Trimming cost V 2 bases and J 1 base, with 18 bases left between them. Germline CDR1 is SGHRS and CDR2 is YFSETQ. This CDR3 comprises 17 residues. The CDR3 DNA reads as TGCGCCAGCAGCTTATCCGGGATCGGTCCAGGGAACACTGAAGCTTTCTTT. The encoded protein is CASSLSGIGPGNTEAFF.

The CDR3 spells CASSQWTVSTDTQYF. In DNA form, the CDR3 reads TGTGCCAGCAGCCAATGGACAGTTAGCACAGATACGCAGTATTTT. The rearrangement links TRBV9 to TRBJ2-3, with TRBD1 as a possible D gene (6 bases). Germline values: CDR1 SGDLS, CDR2 YYNGEE. This CDR3 contains 15 residues. The V gene lost 4 bases and the J gene lost 0 bases, with 12 bases spanning the gap.

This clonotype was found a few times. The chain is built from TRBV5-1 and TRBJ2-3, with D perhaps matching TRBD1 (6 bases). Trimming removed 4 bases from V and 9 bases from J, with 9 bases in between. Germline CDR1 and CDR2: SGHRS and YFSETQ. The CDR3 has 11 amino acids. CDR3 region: CASSPDRTQYF. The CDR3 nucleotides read TGCGCCAGCAGCCCGGACAGAACGCAGTATTTT.

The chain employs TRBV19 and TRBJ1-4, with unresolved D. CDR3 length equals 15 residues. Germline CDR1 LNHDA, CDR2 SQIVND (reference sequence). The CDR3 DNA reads TGTGCTTCGCAAACCGGGCGGCAGGCAGATGAAAAACTGTTTTTT. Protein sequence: CASQTGRQADEKLFF.

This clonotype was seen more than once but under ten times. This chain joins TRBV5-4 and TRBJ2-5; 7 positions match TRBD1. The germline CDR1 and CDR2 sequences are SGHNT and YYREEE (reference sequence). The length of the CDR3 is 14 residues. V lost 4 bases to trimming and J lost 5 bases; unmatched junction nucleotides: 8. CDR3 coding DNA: TGTGCCAGCAGCCCCCGACAGGGTCAGGAGACCCAGTACTTC. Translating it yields CASSPRQGQETQYF. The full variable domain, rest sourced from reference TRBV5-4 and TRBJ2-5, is ETGVTQSPTHLIKTRGQQVTLRCSSQSGHNTVSWYQQALGQGPQFIFQYYREEENGRGNFPPRFSGLQFPNYSSELNVNALELDDSALYLCASSPRQGQETQYFGPGTRLLVL.

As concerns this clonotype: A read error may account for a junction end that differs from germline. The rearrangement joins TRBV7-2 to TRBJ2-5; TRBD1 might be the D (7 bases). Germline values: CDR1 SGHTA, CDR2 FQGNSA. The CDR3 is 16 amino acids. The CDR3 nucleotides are TGTGCCAGCAGCTTAGGACAGGGAGGATACCAAGAGAGCCAGTACTTC. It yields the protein CASSLGQGGYQESQYF.

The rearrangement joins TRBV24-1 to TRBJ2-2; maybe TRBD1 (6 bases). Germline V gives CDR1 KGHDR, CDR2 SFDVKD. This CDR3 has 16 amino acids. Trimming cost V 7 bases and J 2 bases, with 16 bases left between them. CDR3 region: CATSPQTGLNTGELFF. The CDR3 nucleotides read TGTGCCACCAGCCCTCAAACAGGGCTCAACACCGGGGAGCTGTTTTTT.

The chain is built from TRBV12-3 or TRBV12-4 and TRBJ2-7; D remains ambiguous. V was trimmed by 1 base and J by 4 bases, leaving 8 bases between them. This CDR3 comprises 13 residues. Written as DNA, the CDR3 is TGTGCCAGCAGTTTAGAAGCCTCTTACGAGCAGTACTTC. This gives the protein CASSLEASYEQYF.

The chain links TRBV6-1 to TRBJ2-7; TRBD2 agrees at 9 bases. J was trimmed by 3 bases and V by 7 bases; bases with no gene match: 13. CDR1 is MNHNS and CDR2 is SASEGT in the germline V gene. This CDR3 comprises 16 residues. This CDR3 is CASNVERGELFYEQYF. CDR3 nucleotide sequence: TGTGCCAGCAATGTAGAGCGGGGGGAATTATTCTACGAGCAGTACTTC.

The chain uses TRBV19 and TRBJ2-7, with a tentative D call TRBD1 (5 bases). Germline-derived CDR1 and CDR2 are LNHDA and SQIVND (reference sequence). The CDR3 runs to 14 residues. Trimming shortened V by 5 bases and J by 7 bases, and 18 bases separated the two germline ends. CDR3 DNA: TGTGCCAGTAGTCAAGGGGCAGGGTACCGGGAGCAGTACTTC. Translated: CASSQGAGYREQYF.

For the CDR3, the DNA is TGTGCCAGCACACAAGGGGGGAAAGAGACCCAGTACTTC. Its protein is CASTQGGKETQYF. The chain links TRBV11-2 to TRBJ2-5; D may match TRBD1 or TRBD2 (6 bases each). The CDR3 is made up of 13 amino acids. Trimming shortened V by 7 bases and J by 3 bases, and 12 bases separated the two germline ends. The germline CDR1 and CDR2 sequences are SGHAT and FQNNGV. Full variable domain (rest looked up from reference TRBV11-2 and TRBJ2-5): EAGVAQSPRYKIIEKRQSVAFWCNPISGHATLYWYQQILGQGPKLLIQFQNNGVVDDSQLPKDRFSAERLKGVDSTLKIQPAKLEDSAVYLCASTQGGKETQYFGPGTRLLVL.

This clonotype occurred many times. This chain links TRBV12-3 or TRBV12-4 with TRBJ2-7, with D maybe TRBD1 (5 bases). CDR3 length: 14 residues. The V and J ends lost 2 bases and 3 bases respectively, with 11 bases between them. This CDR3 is CASSLSQGIYEQYF. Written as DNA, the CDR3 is TGTGCCAGCAGTTTATCTCAGGGTATCTACGAGCAGTACTTC.

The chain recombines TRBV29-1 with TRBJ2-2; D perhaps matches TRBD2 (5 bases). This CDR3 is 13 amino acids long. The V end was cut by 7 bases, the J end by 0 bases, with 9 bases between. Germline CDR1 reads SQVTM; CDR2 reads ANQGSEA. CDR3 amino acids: CSGGQPNTGELFF. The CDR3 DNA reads TGCAGCGGAGGGCAGCCGAACACCGGGGAGCTGTTTTTT.

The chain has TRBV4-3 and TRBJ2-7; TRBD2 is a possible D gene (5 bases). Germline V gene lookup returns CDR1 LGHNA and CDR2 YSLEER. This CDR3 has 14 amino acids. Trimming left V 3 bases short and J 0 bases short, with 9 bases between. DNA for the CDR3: TGCGCCAGCAGCCAGCAGCGGAGCTCCTACGAGCAGTACTTC. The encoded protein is CASSQQRSSYEQYF.

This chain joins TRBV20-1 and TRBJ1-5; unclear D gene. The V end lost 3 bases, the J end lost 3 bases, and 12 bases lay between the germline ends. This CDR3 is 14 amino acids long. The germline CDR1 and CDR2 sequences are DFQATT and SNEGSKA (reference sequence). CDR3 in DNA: TGCAGTGCTAGCCCGGGGAATTCCAATCAGCCCCAGCATTTT. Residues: CSASPGNSNQPQHF.

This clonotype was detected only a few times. CDR3 amino acids: CASSLSGGPYEQYF. The DNA of the CDR3 is TGTGCCAGCAGTTTATCAGGGGGCCCCTACGAGCAGTACTTC. The chain joins TRBV12-3 or TRBV12-4 to TRBJ2-7; 8 bases align to TRBD1. The CDR3 runs 14 residues. V was pared by 2 bases and J by 2 bases, with 2 bases of the junction left unmatched.

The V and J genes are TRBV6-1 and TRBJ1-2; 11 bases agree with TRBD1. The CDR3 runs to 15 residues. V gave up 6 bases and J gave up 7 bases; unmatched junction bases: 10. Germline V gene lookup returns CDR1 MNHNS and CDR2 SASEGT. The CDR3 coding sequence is TGTGCCAGCAGGTCGAGGTCGGGACAGGGGGTTGGCTACACCTTC. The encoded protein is CASRSRSGQGVGYTF.

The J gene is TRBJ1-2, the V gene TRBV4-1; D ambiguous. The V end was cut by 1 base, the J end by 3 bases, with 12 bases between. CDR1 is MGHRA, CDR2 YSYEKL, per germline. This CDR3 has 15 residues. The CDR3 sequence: CASSQVRPLDYGYTF. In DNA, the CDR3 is TGCGCCAGCAGCCAAGTTCGACCGCTAGACTATGGCTACACCTTC.

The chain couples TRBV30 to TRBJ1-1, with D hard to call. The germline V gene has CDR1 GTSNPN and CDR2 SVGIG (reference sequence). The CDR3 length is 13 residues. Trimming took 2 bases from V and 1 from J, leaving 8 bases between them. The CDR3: CAWSLTGNTEAFF. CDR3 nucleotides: TGTGCCTGGAGTTTGACGGGGAACACTGAAGCTTTCTTT.

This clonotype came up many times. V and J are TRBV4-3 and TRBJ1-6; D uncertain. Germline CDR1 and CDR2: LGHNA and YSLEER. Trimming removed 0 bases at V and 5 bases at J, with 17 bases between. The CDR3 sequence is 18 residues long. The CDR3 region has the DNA TGCGCCAGCAGCCAAGATCCATCGACACTCACAGATAATTCACCCCTCCACTTT. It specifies CASSQDPSTLTDNSPLHF.

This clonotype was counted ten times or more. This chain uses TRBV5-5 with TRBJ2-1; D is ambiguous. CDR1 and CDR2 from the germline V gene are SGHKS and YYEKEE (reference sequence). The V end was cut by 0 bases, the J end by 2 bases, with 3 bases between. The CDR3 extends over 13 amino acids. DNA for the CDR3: TGTGCCAGCAGCTTGGGCGCCTACAATGAGCAGTTCTTC. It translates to CASSLGAYNEQFF.

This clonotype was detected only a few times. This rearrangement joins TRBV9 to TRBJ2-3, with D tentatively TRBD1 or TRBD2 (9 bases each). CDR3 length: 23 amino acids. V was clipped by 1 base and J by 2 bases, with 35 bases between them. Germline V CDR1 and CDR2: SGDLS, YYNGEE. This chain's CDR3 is CASSVTTQSGTGLAGSPTDTQYF. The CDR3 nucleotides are TGTGCCAGCAGCGTAACGACCCAATCCGGGACAGGGCTAGCGGGGTCCCCCACAGATACGCAGTATTTT.

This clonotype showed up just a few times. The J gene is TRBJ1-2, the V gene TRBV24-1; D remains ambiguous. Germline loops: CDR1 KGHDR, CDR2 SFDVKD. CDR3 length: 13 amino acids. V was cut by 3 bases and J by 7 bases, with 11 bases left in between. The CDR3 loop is CATSDHGVSGYTF. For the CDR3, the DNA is TGTGCCACCAGTGATCACGGGGTTTCTGGCTACACCTTC.

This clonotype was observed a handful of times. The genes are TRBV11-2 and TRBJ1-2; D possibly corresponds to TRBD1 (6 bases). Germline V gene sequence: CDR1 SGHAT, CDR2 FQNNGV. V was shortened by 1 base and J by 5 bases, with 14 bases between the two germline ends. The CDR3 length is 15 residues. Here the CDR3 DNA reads TGTGCCAGCAGCTTAGGTCCGGACAGCTTGTATGGCTACACCTTC. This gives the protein CASSLGPDSLYGYTF.

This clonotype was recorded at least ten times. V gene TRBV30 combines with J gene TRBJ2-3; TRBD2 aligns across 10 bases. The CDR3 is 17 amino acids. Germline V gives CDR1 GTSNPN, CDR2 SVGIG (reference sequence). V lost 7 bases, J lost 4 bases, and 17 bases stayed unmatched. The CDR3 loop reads CALTSGPDILYADTQYF. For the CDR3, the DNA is TGTGCCTTGACTAGCGGGCCCGATATTTTGTACGCAGATACGCAGTATTTT.

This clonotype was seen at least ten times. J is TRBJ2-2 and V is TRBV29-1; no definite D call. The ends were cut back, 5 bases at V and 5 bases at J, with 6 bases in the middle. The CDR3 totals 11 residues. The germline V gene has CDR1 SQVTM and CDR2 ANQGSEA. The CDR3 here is CSVLWTGELFF. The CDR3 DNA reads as TGCAGCGTTCTATGGACCGGGGAGCTGTTTTTT.

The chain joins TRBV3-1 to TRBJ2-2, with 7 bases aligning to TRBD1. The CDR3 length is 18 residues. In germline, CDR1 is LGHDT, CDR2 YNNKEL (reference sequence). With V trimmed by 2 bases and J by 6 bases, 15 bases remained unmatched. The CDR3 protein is CASSQSESPDRAPGELFF. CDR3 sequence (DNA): TGTGCCAGCAGCCAAAGTGAGTCCCCCGACAGGGCTCCCGGGGAGCTGTTTTTT.